Each of the 5 T cell receptor beta chains below was sequenced from the same sample in a study of neurological immune-mediated disorders. Documented time point: longitudinal time-point 1 (baseline). TCRdb itself ran the 5' RACE reads through MiXCR, one entry per CDR3 protein. The sample records 60,000 to 90,000 distinct CDR3 sequences, about 9.4% being singletons. The sample comprised PBMCs. These receptors all stem from a man aged 25-45 years in good health.

The rearrangement joins TRBV12-3 or TRBV12-4 to TRBJ1-2, with D possibly matching TRBD1 (5 bases). Trimming took off 6 bases at V and 6 bases at J, with 14 bases between the two ends. The length of the CDR3 is 13 residues. This chain's CDR3 is CASSLQEIDGYTF. The CDR3 DNA reads as TGTGCCAGCAGCTTACAGGAAATTGATGGCTACACCTTC.

This clonotype occurred many times. This sequence joins TRBV7-2 and TRBJ2-7; 9 bases align to TRBD2. V trimming: 1 base; J trimming: 7 bases; junction bases outside the gene matches: 14. Germline CDR1 is SGHTA and CDR2 is FQGNSA. CDR3 length: 17 residues. CDR3: CASSLVVVAGGPWEQYF. DNA for the CDR3: TGTGCCAGCAGCTTAGTGGTCGTGGCGGGAGGGCCCTGGGAGCAGTACTTC.

There are many counts of this clonotype. This is likely a read error, given that the CDR3 carries no conserved phenylalanine or tryptophan at its end. Because the CDR3's place on the DNA is in doubt, the DNA is left out and the CDR3 is given as listed by TCRdb. This chain joins TRBV3-1 and TRBJ2-7; the table names TRBD2, a call not compared with the DNA. Germline values: CDR1 LGHDT, CDR2 YNNKEL (reference sequence). The CDR3 comprises 8 residues, both ends counted. CDR3 sequence: CASGSGRA.

This clonotype has a handful of counts. The chain uses TRBV7-9 and TRBJ2-3; a weak D match, TRBD2 (5 bases). The CDR3 consists of 16 residues. V shed 2 bases and J shed 1 base, with 13 bases lying between them. The germline V gene encodes CDR1 SEHNR and CDR2 FQNEAQ (reference sequence). CDR3 nucleotides: TGTGCCAGCAGCTTATCCCCGGGGATGGGCACAGATACGCAGTATTTT. It specifies CASSLSPGMGTDTQYF.

This clonotype was picked up many times. The V gene is TRBV27, the J gene TRBJ2-7; D is tentatively TRBD1 or TRBD2 (5 bases each). This CDR3 comprises 16 residues. Between the trimmed V and J ends, which lost 4 bases and 1 base, there was a span of 17 bases. Germline V lookup: CDR1 MNHEY, CDR2 SMNVEV (reference sequence). The CDR3 DNA follows: TGTGCCAGCAGTTCCACGGGCCGGGACGGTTCCTACGAGCAGTACTTC. It translates to CASSSTGRDGSYEQYF.